This T cell receptor beta chain comes out of a study of cytomegalovirus exposure and HLA in healthy donors. Vbeta (60) and Jbeta (13) primers were used in the PCR. Sequencing used immunoSEQ multiplex PCR; TCRdb keeps in-frame clones, though not all of them. The sample yields 75,000 to 95,000 clones, less than 85% seen once. Germline CDR1 PRHDT, CDR2 FYEKMQ (reference sequence). The CDR3 is 14 amino acids. The J segment lost 4 bases and the V segment lost 5 bases, leaving 5 bases of the junction unmatched. This clonotype was obtained from a man aged 18 to 30 in good health and CMV-seronegative. Input material: PBMCs. V is TRBV13 and J is TRBJ1-5; TRBD1 aligns across 7 bases. The CDR3 loop is CASSEGTVNQPQHF. Here the CDR3 DNA reads TGTGCCAGCAGCGAAGGGACAGTAAATCAGCCCCAGCATTTT.